This TCR beta chain was sequenced in a study of T cell repertoires in aging, cancer and after chemotherapy. For the study at large: Millions of TCR reads were in the whole dataset.

Comment on this clonotype: Its matching antigen is unknown.

Amplification of TCR beta used genomic DNA extracted from peripheral blood. Germline CDR1 is KGHSH and CDR2 is LQKENI. The CDR3 is 18 amino acids. V lost 3 bases and J 3 bases, leaving 20 bases between the germline ends. Broader study findings: Age-matched healthy donors had significantly more diverse, less clonal blood TCR repertoires than untreated cancer patients. In each cancer cohort, median generation probability increased across chemotherapy, suggesting thymic output rebounded. No conclusions about immunological memory after chemotherapy can be drawn from the repertoire data.

TRB rearrangements spanning V, D and J were amplified using mixed TRB-A/B primers. TCRdb reanalysed the multiplex PCR reads using MiXCR and keeps one entry per CDR3 protein. The data hold some 8,200 distinct CDR3 sequences, with 25% to 40% observed a single time. The clonotype comes from a human donor in good health. The rearrangement links TRBV18 to TRBJ2-2, with D perhaps matching TRBD1 (5 bases). What was sequenced was blood. CDR3 amino acids: CASSPGVGAQVHTGELFF. The CDR3 bases are TGTGCCAGCTCACCCGGAGTAGGAGCACAGGTTCACACCGGGGAGCTGTTTTTT.